This is a list of T cell receptor beta chains from one sample in a study of cytomegalovirus exposure and HLA in healthy donors. This table comes from immunoSEQ multiplex PCR, and its TCRdb copy is limited to in-frame clones, with some not included. This repertoire shows about 110,000 clones, around 86% found once; its top ten account for 1.5% to 2%. Source material: PBMCs. The source is a middle-aged man in good health and CMV-seronegative. Each CDR3 is given with its conserved first and last residue. A D gene is named only where the DNA matches it firmly. Clone size is stated in some rows and not others, as once, few, many or a class when expanded.

size	D	V	J	DNA	CDR3
.	TRBD1	TRBV25-1	TRBJ1-6	TGTGCCAGCAGAGGGGGCGCTGATAATTCACCCCTCCACTTT	CASRGGADNSPLHF
.	.	TRBV6-5	TRBJ2-1	TGTGCCAGCAGTCCCCGGGAAGGGGGGGCCAAAGAGCAGTTCTTC	CASSPREGGAKEQFF
.	.	TRBV6-5	TRBJ1-1	TGTGCCAGCAGCCCCTCTTCGTTTAACACTGAAGCTTTCTTT	CASSPSSFNTEAFF
.	TRBD2	TRBV11-2	TRBJ2-1	TGTGCCAGCAGCTTATTAGCGGGGTTCGGGATTGAGCAGTTCTTC	CASSLLAGFGIEQFF
.	.	TRBV5-6	TRBJ2-5	TGTGCCAGCAAGGAGGTAGGACGGCCAGAGACCCAGTACTTC	CASKEVGRPETQYF
.	.	TRBV5-4	TRBJ1-2	TGTGCCAGCAGCTTGGCCAATTATGGCTACACCTTC	CASSLANYGYTF
.	.	TRBV6-5	TRBJ1-1	TGTGCCAGCAGCCCTCCCACTGAAGCTTTCTTT	CASSPPTEAFF
.	TRBD1	TRBV5-1	TRBJ2-7	TGCGCCAGCTCCCAACCCGGGACAGCCTCCTACGAGCAGTACTTC	CASSQPGTASYEQYF
few	.	TRBV6-5	TRBJ1-2	TGTGCCAGCAGAGAAGGCGGGTTCCCCTATGGCTACACCTTC	CASREGGFPYGYTF
.	TRBD1	TRBV7-9	TRBJ1-6	TGTGCCAGCAGCTGGGGACAGGGACACTTTTCACCCCTCCACTTT	CASSWGQGHFSPLHF
.	.	TRBV6-1	TRBJ1-5	TGTGCCAGCAGTGAAGCCTTGGACAGCTGGGGAAGCAATCAGCCCCAGCATTTT	CASSEALDSWGSNQPQHF
few	.	TRBV2	TRBJ2-3	TGTGCCAGCAGCGGGGAGTCCACAGATACGCAGTATTTT	CASSGESTDTQYF
.	.	TRBV5-6	TRBJ2-3	TGTGCCAGCAGCTTGCAGGCGGGAACAGATACGCAGTATTTT	CASSLQAGTDTQYF
.	.	TRBV7-3	TRBJ2-3	TGTGCCAGCAGCCCGACACTGGGGGGTCTGGGGGGTTCAGATACGCAGTATTTT	CASSPTLGGLGGSDTQYF
.	.	TRBV6-7	TRBJ1-3	TGTGCCAGCATCCACGACGGGACACTCAAACTCTCTGGAAACACCATATATTTT	CASIHDGTLKLSGNTIYF
.	TRBD1	TRBV27	TRBJ1-1	TGTGCCAGCAGTGGGACAGGGGCTCTGAACACTGAAGCTTTCTTT	CASSGTGALNTEAFF
.	.	TRBV5-1	TRBJ2-2	TGCGCCAGCAGCTTGGGTCAGGGGACCGGGGAGCTGTTTTTT	CASSLGQGTGELFF
.	.	TRBV21-1	TRBJ1-1	TGTGCCAGCAGCAAAGAGGACACAGAGAACACTGAAGCTTTCTTT	CASSKEDTENTEAFF
.	.	TRBV29-1	TRBJ1-1	TGCAGCGTTGAAGATCGTTCGGTTATGAACACTGAAGCTTTCTTT	CSVEDRSVMNTEAFF
.	.	TRBV9	TRBJ2-2	TGTGCCAGCAGCGTAGGGGTATACCCAGGGAACACCGGGGAGCTGTTTTTT	CASSVGVYPGNTGELFF
.	TRBD1	TRBV28	TRBJ1-5	TGTGCCACCGCAGGGGGCACGGGCAATCAGCCCCAGCATTTT	CATAGGTGNQPQHF